This is a list of T cell receptor beta chains from one sample in a study of T cells after yellow fever vaccination. From the 5' RACE reads, TCRdb called clonotypes with MiXCR, one entry per CDR3 protein. The sample lists around 60,000 distinct CDR3 sequences; about 5.6% were seen once. Sequencing was performed on PBMCs, either bulk or a sorted T-cell subset (CD4+, CD8+, memory, or dextramer-sorted; not recorded which), taken on the day of the yellow fever booster vaccination. The origin of the receptors is a man aged 18 to 30 who received the YFV17D yellow fever vaccine. CDR3s include the opening cysteine and the closing phenylalanine or tryptophan. D genes are given only for firm matches. Size is stated for part of the rows, as once, few or many counts, or as a class when the clone is expanded.

v_call	clone_size	j_call	d_call	cdr3_aa	cdr3_nt
TRBV28	many	TRBJ2-1	-	CASSFLVKGEQFF	TGTGCCAGCAGTTTCTTGGTGAAAGGGGAGCAGTTCTTC
TRBV5-5	many	TRBJ2-1	TRBD2	CASSSVSGGAPYNEQFF	TGTGCCAGCAGCTCAGTTAGCGGGGGGGCCCCCTACAATGAGCAGTTCTTC
TRBV6-5	many	TRBJ2-1	-	CASSLRTRGHEQFF	TGTGCCAGCAGTTTACGAACTAGGGGCCATGAGCAGTTCTTC
TRBV6-1	many	TRBJ2-7	-	CASSPSPSYEQYF	TGTGCCAGCAGCCCCAGTCCGTCCTACGAGCAGTACTTC
TRBV4-2	few	TRBJ2-7	-	CASSPLGVGYEQYF	TGTGCCAGCAGCCCGCTCGGGGTAGGCTACGAGCAGTACTTC
TRBV4-3	many	TRBJ1-1	-	CASSQGGGAWTEAFF	TGCGCCAGCAGCCAAGGAGGTGGGGCCTGGACTGAAGCTTTCTTT
TRBV7-2	many	TRBJ2-5	TRBD2	CASSFATGGTQYF	TGTGCCAGCAGCTTCGCGACGGGGGGGACCCAGTACTTC
TRBV7-9	many	TRBJ2-1	TRBD2	CASSHERGASYNEQFF	TGTGCCAGCAGCCATGAGCGGGGGGCCTCCTACAATGAGCAGTTCTTC
TRBV19	few	TRBJ2-7	TRBD1	CATQGDSYEQYF	TGTGCCACCCAGGGGGACTCCTACGAGCAGTACTTC
TRBV5-1	many	TRBJ2-1	-	CASSQLTTENEQFF	TGCGCCAGCAGCCAACTGACCACCGAGAATGAGCAGTTCTTC
TRBV5-1	many	TRBJ1-2	-	CASSLALGVVYGYTF	TGCGCCAGCAGCTTGGCCTTGGGGGTCGTGTATGGCTACACCTTC
TRBV12-3/TRBV12-4	many	TRBJ1-1	-	CASQPSVVAEAFF	TGTGCCAGCCAACCTTCGGTCGTCGCTGAAGCTTTCTTT
TRBV4-2	many	TRBJ1-2	TRBD1	CASSTGGHYGYTF	TGTGCCAGTTCAACAGGGGGGCACTATGGCTACACCTTC
TRBV5-1	many	TRBJ1-1	TRBD1	CASSLIGTGRMNTEAFF	TGCGCCAGCAGCTTGATCGGGACAGGGAGAATGAACACTGAAGCTTTCTTT
TRBV4-1	many	TRBJ2-3	TRBD1	CASRPGQPTDTQYF	TGCGCCAGCAGACCGGGACAGCCCACAGATACGCAGTATTTT
TRBV12-3/TRBV12-4	-	TRBJ2-6	-	CASGPPSGANVLTF	TGTGCCAGCGGCCCCCCCTCTGGGGCCAACGTCCTGACTTTC
TRBV6-5	few	TRBJ2-5	-	CASSYSVVAPGETQYF	TGTGCCAGCAGTTACTCGGTCGTAGCCCCCGGCGAGACCCAGTACTTC
TRBV28	-	TRBJ1-5	-	CASRKPTRSRYSNQPQHF	TGTGCCAGCAGAAAACCGACCCGATCGAGGTATAGCAATCAGCCCCAGCATTTT
TRBV7-6	many	TRBJ2-1	-	CASSLTRGKGNEQFF	TGTGCCAGCAGCCTAACCCGGGGAAAGGGGAATGAGCAGTTCTTC
TRBV9	few	TRBJ2-3	TRBD2	CASSTLAGGADTQYF	TGTGCCAGCAGCACTCTTGCGGGAGGCGCAGATACGCAGTATTTT
TRBV28	many	TRBJ1-1	-	CASSLMTDVEAFF	TGTGCCAGCAGTTTAATGACCGATGTCGAAGCTTTCTTT
TRBV11-3	few	TRBJ2-7	-	CASSAGTSRYEQYF	TGTGCCAGCAGCGCCGGGACATCCAGATACGAGCAGTACTTC
TRBV29-1	-	TRBJ1-1	-	CSVEGPTMGAFF	TGCAGCGTTGAAGGACCGACAATGGGAGCTTTCTTT
TRBV12-3/TRBV12-4	many	TRBJ1-1	-	CASSFAGTTEAFF	TGTGCCAGCAGTTTTGCAGGGACCACTGAAGCTTTCTTT